The sequence of this T cell receptor beta chain was determined in a study of blood T cell repertoires in COVID-19. Trimming at V came to 7 bases and at J to 1 base, leaving 14 bases not matched to a gene. This CDR3 contains 17 residues. Germline CDR1 SNHLY, CDR2 FYNNEI. In the original workflow: Researchers report that nucleated cell counts were estimated from reference gene primer amplification. The method was immunoSEQ multiplex PCR; TCRdb's version includes in-frame clones alone and lacks a portion of them. V and J calls and clone size follow that table, whereas D and trimming were derived from the DNA. The repertoire has 85,000 to 100,000 clones, 81% of them found once; the top ten carry more than 4%.

The clonotype originates from a man older than 75 with COVID-19, enrolled during active disease. The specimen was peripheral blood. The chain recombines TRBV2 with TRBJ2-7; the match to TRBD2 covers 9 bases. The DNA of the CDR3 is TGTGCCAGCACGAGATTCTCAGCGGGGGGTCGATCCTACGAGCAGTACTTC. It encodes CASTRFSAGGRSYEQYF. The full variable domain, with the rest looked up from reference TRBV2 and TRBJ2-7, is EPEVTQTPSHQVTQMGQEVILRCVPISNHLYFYWYRQILGQKVEFLVSFYNNEISEKSEIFDDQFSVERPDGSNFTLKIRSTKLEDSAMYFCASTRFSAGGRSYEQYFGPGTRLTVT.